This T cell receptor beta chain was obtained from a study of cytomegalovirus exposure and HLA in healthy donors. Study background: The study placed less than 90% of its roughly 400 genotyped donors in the Caucasian-associated ancestry cluster. Regarding the study as a whole: Association of a missense DCLRE1C variant with TCR beta V- and J-gene trimming was reported in a later analysis. In vitro assays verified that three CMV-associated chains recognized CMV antigens specifically.

With regard to this clone: Its antigen is unknown.

The PCR contained 60 Vbeta and 13 Jbeta primers. As processed by the authors: A follow-up analysis tallied 70 million to 80 million unique TCR beta chains, 8.5 million to 14 million shared. The data were produced by immunoSEQ multiplex PCR, yet TCRdb's version contains in-frame clones alone and is incomplete. V, J and clone size derive from that table, while D and trimming were established from the DNA sequence. The data show about 100,000 clones, with roughly 82% seen just once and under 3.5% held by the top ten. The sequence derives from a man under 40 in good health and CMV-seropositive. Sequencing was performed on PBMCs.

The CDR3 is CASSYSGGAYNEQFF. The CDR3, as DNA: TGTGCCAGCTCCTATAGCGGGGGGGCCTACAATGAGCAGTTCTTC. The rearrangement joins TRBV18 to TRBJ2-1; 11 nucleotides match TRBD2. The CDR3 loop spans 15 amino acids. V lost 6 bases, J lost 2 bases, and 3 bases stayed unmatched. CDR1 KGHSH and CDR2 LQKENI come from the germline V gene.